The present TCR beta chain was sequenced within a study of blood T cell repertoires in COVID-19. About the research overall: Acute-phase and convalescent COVID-19 samples originated in the United States, Italy and Spain. Sources were T cells, B-cell-depleted T cells, or PBMCs; the material itself was cDNA or gDNA.

The CDR3 length is 11 residues. From germline, CDR1 is LNHDA and CDR2 SQIVND (reference sequence). Trimming took off 7 bases at V and 4 bases at J, with 7 bases between the two ends. Per the original data handling: Reference gene primer amplification gave nucleated cell count estimates. Only in-frame clones appear in the TCRdb table, and some are missing; sequencing was by immunoSEQ multiplex PCR. V and J calls and clone size are copied from that table; D and trimming were computed from the DNA. Found here are some 200,000 clones, 80% to 85% of them singletons; the top ten hold about 15%. Seattle cases were enrolled at active infection and followed longitudinally. This clone occurred once.

The sequenced sample was peripheral blood. The chain combines TRBV19 with TRBJ1-2, with D maybe TRBD1 (5 bases). The receptor comes from a woman aged 70-85 years with COVID-19, enrolled during active disease. In DNA form, the CDR3 reads TGTGCCAGTATCACAGGCTATGGCTACACCTTC. Residues: CASITGYGYTF.